Listed below are T cell receptor beta chains from one sample, sequenced in a study of T cell changes during pregnancy in multiple sclerosis. TCRdb keeps only in-frame clones here, not all; method: immunoSEQ multiplex PCR. The sample holds under 40,000 clones, 92% seen once. The sample in question was CD8+ T cells from peripheral blood mononuclear cells, obtained before pregnancy. These receptors were taken from a female donor with multiple sclerosis, enrolled in a pregnancy study. Both conserved end residues are part of each CDR3. The D gene is left open where the match is weak. Clone size is stated in some rows and not others, as once, few, many or a class when expanded.

v_call: TRBV28; j_call: TRBJ2-1; d_call: TRBD2; clone_size: .; cdr3_nt: TGTGCCAGCGGACCGGGACTAAGATTGGACAATGAGCAGTTCTTC; cdr3_aa: CASGPGLRLDNEQFF
v_call: TRBV6-5; j_call: TRBJ1-1; d_call: .; clone_size: .; cdr3_nt: TGTGCCAGCAGCCAACAGGTGATGAACACTGAAGCTTTCTTT; cdr3_aa: CASSQQVMNTEAFF
v_call: TRBV23-1; j_call: TRBJ1-1; d_call: TRBD1; clone_size: .; cdr3_nt: TGCGCCAGCAGTTCAATCGTGGAGCAGGGGGCCACCTGGACTGAAGCTTTCTTT; cdr3_aa: CASSSIVEQGATWTEAFF
v_call: TRBV5-1; j_call: TRBJ2-1; d_call: .; clone_size: .; cdr3_nt: TGCGCCAGCAGCTTGGAGGGGCTTAAGGGTGAGCAGTTCTTC; cdr3_aa: CASSLEGLKGEQFF
v_call: TRBV13; j_call: TRBJ2-7; d_call: TRBD1; clone_size: .; cdr3_nt: TGTGCCAGCAGTCGGACAGGGAGGCCCGAGGTTGATATCCAACCCTACGAGCAGTACTTC; cdr3_aa: CASSRTGRPEVDIQPYEQYF
v_call: TRBV4-2; j_call: TRBJ2-7; d_call: TRBD2; clone_size: once; cdr3_nt: TGTGCCAGCAGCCGCCTAGCGGAGAGCTCCTACGAGCAGTACTTC; cdr3_aa: CASSRLAESSYEQYF
v_call: TRBV27; j_call: TRBJ2-3; d_call: TRBD1; clone_size: .; cdr3_nt: TGTGCCAGCAGTGCCGAGACAGGGCCCCCAGATACGCAGTATTTT; cdr3_aa: CASSAETGPPDTQYF
v_call: TRBV14; j_call: TRBJ1-2; d_call: .; clone_size: .; cdr3_nt: TGTGCCAGCAGCCAAAGTTGGCAAAACTATGGCTACACCTTC; cdr3_aa: CASSQSWQNYGYTF
v_call: TRBV27; j_call: TRBJ2-7; d_call: TRBD2; clone_size: .; cdr3_nt: TGTGCCAGCAGTCATAGCGGGGGAAGTTACGAGCAGTACTTC; cdr3_aa: CASSHSGGSYEQYF
v_call: TRBV7-9; j_call: TRBJ2-6; d_call: .; clone_size: once; cdr3_nt: TGTGCCAGCCAAGCCCAGGGATGGGGGGCCAACGTCCTGACTTTC; cdr3_aa: CASQAQGWGANVLTF
v_call: TRBV10-3; j_call: TRBJ2-7; d_call: TRBD2; clone_size: .; cdr3_nt: TGTGCCATCAGTGAGTCCCACGGGAGGAACGAGCAGTACTTC; cdr3_aa: CAISESHGRNEQYF
v_call: TRBV28; j_call: TRBJ1-5; d_call: .; clone_size: .; cdr3_nt: TGTGCCAGCGGGCTAAATCAGCCCCAGCATTTT; cdr3_aa: CASGLNQPQHF
v_call: TRBV5-1; j_call: TRBJ2-7; d_call: TRBD1; clone_size: .; cdr3_nt: TGCGCCAGCAGCGGCGGACAGGGGGCCTACGAGCAGTACTTC; cdr3_aa: CASSGGQGAYEQYF
v_call: TRBV19; j_call: TRBJ1-1; d_call: TRBD1; clone_size: .; cdr3_nt: TGTGCCAGTAACATCGCCCTGGACAGGGGATGGACTGAAGCTTTCTTT; cdr3_aa: CASNIALDRGWTEAFF
v_call: TRBV7-9; j_call: TRBJ1-1; d_call: TRBD1; clone_size: .; cdr3_nt: TGTGCCAGCAGCTTAGTCCGACAGGGCGAGGAAGCTTTCTTT; cdr3_aa: CASSLVRQGEEAFF
v_call: TRBV6-1; j_call: TRBJ1-5; d_call: .; clone_size: .; cdr3_nt: TGTGCCAGCAGTCCGGGAGGCAGGGGCAATCAGCCCCAGCATTTT; cdr3_aa: CASSPGGRGNQPQHF
v_call: TRBV2; j_call: TRBJ2-7; d_call: .; clone_size: many; cdr3_nt: TGTGCCAGCAGTGACGACAGCTACGAGCAGTACTTC; cdr3_aa: CASSDDSYEQYF
v_call: TRBV5-1; j_call: TRBJ2-3; d_call: TRBD2; clone_size: .; cdr3_nt: TGCGCCAGCAGCTTCCGGGGGGGCTTCACAGATACGCAGTATTTT; cdr3_aa: CASSFRGGFTDTQYF
v_call: TRBV5-8; j_call: TRBJ2-1; d_call: .; clone_size: .; cdr3_nt: TGTGCCAGCAGCCCCATGGGGGGAACCTACAATGAGCAGTTCTTC; cdr3_aa: CASSPMGGTYNEQFF
v_call: TRBV27; j_call: TRBJ2-2; d_call: .; clone_size: .; cdr3_nt: TGTGCCAGCAGTTTCCGGGTCGGGGAGCTGTTTTTT; cdr3_aa: CASSFRVGELFF
v_call: TRBV5-4; j_call: TRBJ1-1; d_call: .; clone_size: .; cdr3_nt: TGTGCCAGCAGCGTTAGGGGGTTGGAAGCTTTCTTT; cdr3_aa: CASSVRGLEAFF
v_call: TRBV5-1; j_call: TRBJ2-1; d_call: TRBD2; clone_size: few; cdr3_nt: TGCGCCAGCAGCCCGGACCTAGCGGGAGTGTATAATGAGCAGTTCTTC; cdr3_aa: CASSPDLAGVYNEQFF
v_call: TRBV9; j_call: TRBJ2-7; d_call: TRBD1; clone_size: .; cdr3_nt: TGTGCCAGCAGCGAGGGACAGGGGGCTGGGTACGAGCAGTACTTC; cdr3_aa: CASSEGQGAGYEQYF